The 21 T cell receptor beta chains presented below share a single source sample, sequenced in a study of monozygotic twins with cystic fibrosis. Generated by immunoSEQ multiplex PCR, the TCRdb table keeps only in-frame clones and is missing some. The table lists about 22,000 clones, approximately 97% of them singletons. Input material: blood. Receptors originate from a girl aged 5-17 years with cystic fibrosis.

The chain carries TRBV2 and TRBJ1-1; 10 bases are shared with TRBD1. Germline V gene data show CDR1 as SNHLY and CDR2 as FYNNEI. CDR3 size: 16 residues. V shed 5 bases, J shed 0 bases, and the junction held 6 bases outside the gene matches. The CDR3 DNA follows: TGTGCCAGCAGTTTACCGGGACAGGGGATGAACACTGAAGCTTTCTTT. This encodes CASSLPGQGMNTEAFF.

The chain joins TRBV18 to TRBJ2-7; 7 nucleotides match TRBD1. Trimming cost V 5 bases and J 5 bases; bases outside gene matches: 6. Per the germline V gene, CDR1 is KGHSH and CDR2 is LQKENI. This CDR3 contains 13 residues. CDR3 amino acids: CASSADRVDEQYF. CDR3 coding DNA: TGTGCCAGCTCAGCCGACAGGGTCGACGAGCAGTACTTC.

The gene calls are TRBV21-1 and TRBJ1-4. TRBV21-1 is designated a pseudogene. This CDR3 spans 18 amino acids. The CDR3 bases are TGTGCCAGCAGCAAAGTCTCCGGCCGAATGACAAGTCGAGGAAAACTGTTTTTT. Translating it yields CASSKVSGRMTSRGKLFF.

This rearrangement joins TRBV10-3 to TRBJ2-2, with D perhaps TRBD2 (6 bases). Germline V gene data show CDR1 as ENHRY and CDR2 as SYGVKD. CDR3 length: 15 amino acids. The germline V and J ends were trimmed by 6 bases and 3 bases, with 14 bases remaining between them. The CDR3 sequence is CAISPGRRDTGELFF. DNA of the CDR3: TGTGCCATCAGCCCTGGGAGGCGAGACACCGGGGAGCTGTTTTTT.

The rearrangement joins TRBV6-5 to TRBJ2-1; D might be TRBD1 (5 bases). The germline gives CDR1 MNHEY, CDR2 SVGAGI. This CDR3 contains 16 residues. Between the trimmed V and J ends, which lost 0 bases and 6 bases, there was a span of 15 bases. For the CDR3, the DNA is TGTGCCAGCAGTTACTCTGGCCAGGGATTTGCCAATGAGCAGTTCTTC. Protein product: CASSYSGQGFANEQFF.

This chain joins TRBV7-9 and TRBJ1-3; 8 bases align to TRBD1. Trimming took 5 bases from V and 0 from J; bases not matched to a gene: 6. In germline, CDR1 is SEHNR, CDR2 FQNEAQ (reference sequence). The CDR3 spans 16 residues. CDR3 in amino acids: CASSRRTGNSGNTIYF. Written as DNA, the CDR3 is TGTGCCAGCAGCAGGAGGACAGGGAACTCTGGAAACACCATATATTTT.

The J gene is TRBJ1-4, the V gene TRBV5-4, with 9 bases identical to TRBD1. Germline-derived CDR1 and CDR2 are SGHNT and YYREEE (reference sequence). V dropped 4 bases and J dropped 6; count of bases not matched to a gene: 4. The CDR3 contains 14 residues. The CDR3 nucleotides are TGTGCCAGCAGCATCCGGGACAGGGATGAAAAACTGTTTTTT. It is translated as CASSIRDRDEKLFF.

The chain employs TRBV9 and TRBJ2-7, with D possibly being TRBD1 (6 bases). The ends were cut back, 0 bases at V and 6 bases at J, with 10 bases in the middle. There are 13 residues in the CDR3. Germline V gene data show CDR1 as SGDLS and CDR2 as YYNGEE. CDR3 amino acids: CASSVATGSEQYF. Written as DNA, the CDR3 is TGTGCCAGCAGCGTAGCTACAGGGAGCGAGCAGTACTTC.

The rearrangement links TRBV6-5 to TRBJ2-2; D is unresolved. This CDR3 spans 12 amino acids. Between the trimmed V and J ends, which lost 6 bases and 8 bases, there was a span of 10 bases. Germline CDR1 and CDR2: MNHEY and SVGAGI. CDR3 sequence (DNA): TGTGCCAGCAGGAAGATAGTTGGGGAGCTGTTTTTT. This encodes CASRKIVGELFF.

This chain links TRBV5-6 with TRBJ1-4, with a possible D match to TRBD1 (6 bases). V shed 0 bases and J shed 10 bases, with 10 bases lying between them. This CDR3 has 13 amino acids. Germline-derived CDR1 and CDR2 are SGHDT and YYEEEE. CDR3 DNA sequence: TGTGCCAGCAGCTTGGGGACAGAGGGAAAACTGTTTTTT. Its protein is CASSLGTEGKLFF.

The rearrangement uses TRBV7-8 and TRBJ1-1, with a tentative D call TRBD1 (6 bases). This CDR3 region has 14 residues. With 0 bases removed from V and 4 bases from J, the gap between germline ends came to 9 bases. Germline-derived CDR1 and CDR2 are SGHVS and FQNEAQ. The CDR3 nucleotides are TGTGCCAGCAGCTTAGCGCGCAGGGGCACTGAAGCTTTCTTT. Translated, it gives CASSLARRGTEAFF.

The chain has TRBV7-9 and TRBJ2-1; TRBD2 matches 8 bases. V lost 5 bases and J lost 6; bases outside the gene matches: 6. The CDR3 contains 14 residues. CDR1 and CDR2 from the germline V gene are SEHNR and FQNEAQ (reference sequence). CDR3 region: CASSPLGTSNEQFF. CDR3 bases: TGTGCCAGCAGCCCACTAGGGACTAGCAATGAGCAGTTCTTC.

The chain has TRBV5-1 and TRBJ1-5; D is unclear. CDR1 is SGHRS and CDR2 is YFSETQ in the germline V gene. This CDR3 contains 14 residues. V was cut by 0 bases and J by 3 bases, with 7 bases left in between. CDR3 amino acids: CASSLVDDNQPQHF. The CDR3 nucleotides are TGCGCCAGCAGCTTGGTGGACGACAATCAGCCCCAGCATTTT.

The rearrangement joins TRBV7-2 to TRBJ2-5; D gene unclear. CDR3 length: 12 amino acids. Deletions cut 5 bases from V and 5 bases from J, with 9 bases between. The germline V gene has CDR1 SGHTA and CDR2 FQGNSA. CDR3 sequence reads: CASSPPWETQYF. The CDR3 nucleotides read TGTGCCAGCAGCCCCCCGTGGGAGACCCAGTACTTC.

The CDR3 loop reads CARSPLFRLAGGPEPGELFF. CDR3 bases: TGTGCCAGAAGCCCCCTGTTCCGGTTAGCGGGAGGGCCGGAACCCGGGGAGCTGTTTTTT. The rearrangement links TRBV5-3 to TRBJ2-2, with 11 bases lining up with TRBD2. Being an ORF, TRBV5-3 has a function that is uncertain. This CDR3 spans 20 amino acids. V lost 4 bases and J lost 6; bases outside the gene matches: 20.

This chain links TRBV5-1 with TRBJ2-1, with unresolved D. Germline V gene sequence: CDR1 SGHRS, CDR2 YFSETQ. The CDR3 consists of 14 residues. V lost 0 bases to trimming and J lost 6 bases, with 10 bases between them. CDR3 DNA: TGCGCCAGCAGCTTGGGTCCGGGCGGCAATGAGCAGTTCTTC. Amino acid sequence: CASSLGPGGNEQFF.

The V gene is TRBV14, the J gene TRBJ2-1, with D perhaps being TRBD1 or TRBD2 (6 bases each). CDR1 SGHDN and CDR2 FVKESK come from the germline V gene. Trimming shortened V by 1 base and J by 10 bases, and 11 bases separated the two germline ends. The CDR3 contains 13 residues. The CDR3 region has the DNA TGTGCCAGCAGCCAAGGCTCCGGGGGCGAGCAGTTCTTC. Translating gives CASSQGSGGEQFF.

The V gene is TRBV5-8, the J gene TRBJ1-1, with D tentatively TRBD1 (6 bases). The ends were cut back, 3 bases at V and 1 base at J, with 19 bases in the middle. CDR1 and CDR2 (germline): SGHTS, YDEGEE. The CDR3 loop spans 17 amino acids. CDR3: CASSWRAPRGANTEAFF. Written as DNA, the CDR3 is TGTGCCAGCAGCTGGAGAGCCCCGAGGGGGGCGAACACTGAAGCTTTCTTT.

CDR3 sequence: CASSPPNYSDTQYF. The DNA for the CDR3 is TGTGCCAGCTCACCTCCTAACTACTCAGATACGCAGTATTTT. This chain joins TRBV18 and TRBJ2-3; D gene uncertain. The germline CDR1 and CDR2 sequences are KGHSH and LQKENI. The germline V and J ends were trimmed by 3 bases and 4 bases, with 11 bases remaining between them. The CDR3 runs 14 residues. Full variable domain (remainder filled in from reference TRBV18 and TRBJ2-3): NAGVMQNPRHLVRRRGQEARLRCSPMKGHSHVYWYRQLPEEGLKFMVYLQKENIIDESGMPKERFSAEFPKEGPSILRIQQVVRGDSAAYFCASSPPNYSDTQYFGPGTRLTVL.

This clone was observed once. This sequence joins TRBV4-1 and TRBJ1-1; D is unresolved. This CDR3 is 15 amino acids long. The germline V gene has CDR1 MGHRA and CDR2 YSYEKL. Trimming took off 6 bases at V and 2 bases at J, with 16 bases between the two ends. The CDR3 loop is CASRVMGSVNTEAFF. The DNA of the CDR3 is TGCGCCAGCAGGGTAATGGGGTCCGTTAACACTGAAGCTTTCTTT.

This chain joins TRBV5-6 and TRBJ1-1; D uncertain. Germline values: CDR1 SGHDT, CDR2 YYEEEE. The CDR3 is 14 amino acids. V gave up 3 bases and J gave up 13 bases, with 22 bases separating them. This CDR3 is CASSSDGLHGVVFF. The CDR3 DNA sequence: TGTGCCAGCAGCTCGGACGGACTTCACGGTGTAGTTTTCTTT.